The rows below give T cell receptor beta chains drawn from one sample of a study of shared clonotypes between healthy human individuals. TCRdb's table, derived via immunoSEQ multiplex PCR, lists solely in-frame clones and lacks some. The sample yields roughly 1 million clones, more than 65% seen once. Sequencing was done on a sample of memory CD4+ T cells sorted from blood. Every receptor here comes from a young man in good health. CDR3s include the opening cysteine and the closing phenylalanine or tryptophan. D genes are given only for firm matches. Where a row states a size, it is once, few, many or the class of an expanded clone; other rows omit it.

j_call,clone_size,v_call,d_call,cdr3_nt,cdr3_aa
TRBJ1-3,-,TRBV6-1,-,TGTGCCAGCAGTGAATCCCAGGGAGCTGGAAACACCATATATTTT,CASSESQGAGNTIYF
TRBJ1-1,-,TRBV19,-,TGTGCCAGTAGTACGGAGACTGGGATGGACACTGAAGCTTTCTTT,CASSTETGMDTEAFF
TRBJ2-3,-,TRBV30,-,TGTGCCTGGAGTGTTGGTTCAAGCCGGGGCACAGATACGCAGTATTTT,CAWSVGSSRGTDTQYF
TRBJ2-7,few,TRBV10-3,-,TGTGCCATCAGTGAGGGGGATAGCCCCAGCTCCTACGAGCAGTACTTC,CAISEGDSPSSYEQYF
TRBJ1-1,-,TRBV6-5,-,TGTGCCAGCAGTTACGCTGACGGCACTGAAGCTTTCTTT,CASSYADGTEAFF
TRBJ1-5,-,TRBV7-9,-,TGTGCCAGCAGCTTAGCTAGGTCGGCAGACCGGGGCAATCAGCCCCAGCATTTT,CASSLARSADRGNQPQHF
TRBJ2-5,-,TRBV29-1,-,TGCAGCGTTGAACGAGGAGAGACCCAGTACTTC,CSVERGETQYF
TRBJ2-7,-,TRBV19,TRBD1,TGTGCCAGTAAACCGAGGTGGGACAGGGGCTACGAGCAGTACTTC,CASKPRWDRGYEQYF
TRBJ1-1,many,TRBV20-1,-,TGCAGTGCTAGCAGTGTCCGTGAAGCTTTCTTT,CSASSVREAFF
TRBJ1-2,-,TRBV7-9,-,TGTGCCAGCAGCTTAGTAGGTTCGGGAAGCTATGGCTACACCTTC,CASSLVGSGSYGYTF
TRBJ2-5,-,TRBV11-2,-,TGTGCCAGCAGCTTAACCAGGCAGGACCAGTACTTC,CASSLTRQDQYF
TRBJ1-5,-,TRBV11-2,TRBD1,TGTGCCAGCAGCCCCGGACAGGGGCCCTATAGCAATCAGCCCCAGCATTTT,CASSPGQGPYSNQPQHF
TRBJ2-7,-,TRBV7-9,TRBD1,TGTGCCAGCAGCTACATGGGACAGGGGGCGCGAGAGCAGTACTTC,CASSYMGQGAREQYF
TRBJ1-6,-,TRBV2,TRBD1,TGTGCCAGCAGTGAAGGGGACAGTATCCTTTCACCCCTCCACTTT,CASSEGDSILSPLHF
TRBJ1-1,-,TRBV7-9,-,TGTGCCAGCAGCTTAGCTTTAACCTCTGAAGCTTTCTTT,CASSLALTSEAFF
TRBJ2-1,-,TRBV4-3,-,TGCGCCAGCAGCCAAGAACTGAATTACAATGAGCAGTTCTTC,CASSQELNYNEQFF
TRBJ2-7,-,TRBV13,-,TGTGCCAGCAGCTTACGGATCAGGGGCCTTAGCTCCTACGAGCAGTACTTC,CASSLRIRGLSSYEQYF
TRBJ2-1,-,TRBV12-5,TRBD2,TGTGCTAGTGGTTTGGCCCTAGCGGGAGAGCAGTTCTTC,CASGLALAGEQFF
TRBJ2-3,-,TRBV5-4,TRBD2,TGTGCCAGCAGGTATCTCGGACTAGCCTCCACAGATACGCAGTATTTT,CASRYLGLASTDTQYF
TRBJ2-3,-,TRBV28,-,TGTGCCAGCAGTCTCGGGAAAGCGACAGATACGCAGTATTTT,CASSLGKATDTQYF
TRBJ1-4,-,TRBV6-5,TRBD1,TGTGCCAGCAGACCCGGGACAGCCAAGTATGAAAAACTGTTTTTT,CASRPGTAKYEKLFF
TRBJ1-1,-,TRBV5-1,-,TGCGCCAGCAGCTTGCAATACAGCTACACTGAAGCTTTCTTT,CASSLQYSYTEAFF
TRBJ1-3,-,TRBV11-2,-,TGTGCCAGCAGCCCGGCCAGGGCAGCCGCCCTGAGCTCTGGAAACACCATATATTTT,CASSPARAAALSSGNTIYF
TRBJ2-7,-,TRBV18,TRBD1,TGTGCCAGCTCACCATTGGACAGGGGGCTCGAGCAGTACTTC,CASSPLDRGLEQYF
TRBJ2-3,-,TRBV15,-,TGTGCCACCAGCAGAGACACAGGCACCACAGATACGCAGTATTTT,CATSRDTGTTDTQYF